By share of the sample, the clone carrying this TCR beta chain is medium-sized. The antigen is undetermined. The length of the CDR3 is 12 residues. The germline gives CDR1 SGHAT, CDR2 FQNNGV. V lost 1 base and J 10 bases, leaving 8 bases between the germline ends. The sample originates from a study of metastatic and nonmetastatic thyroid tumors. Whole-study context: Blood and tumor or nodule tissue repertoires from malignant and benign thyroid patients were compared. Study conclusions and caveats: Versus benign nodules, malignant thyroid tumors reportedly had significantly higher TCR beta diversity, in blood and tumor.

In the original analysis: Clinicopathological groups differed in CDR3, with these differences serving to build a distant-metastasis classifier for papillary thyroid cancer. TCRdb called clones again from the PCR reads with MiXCR. None of the V and J calls come from the authors' own analysis; TCRdb made them. Here the sample spans 7,500 to 10,000 clones, approximately 9.9% being singletons. Patients underwent thyroid surgery, and none had received any treatment before it. The source is a female donor with papillary thyroid cancer or a benign thyroid nodule (not recorded which). Some clones in this sample may be carry-over from other donors' samples. Material for sequencing was tumor tissue. J is TRBJ2-1 and V is TRBV11-2; D remains ambiguous. This CDR3 is CASSLGSHEQFF. The DNA for the CDR3 is TGTGCCAGCAGCTTAGGTTCCCACGAGCAGTTCTTC. The full variable domain, with the rest looked up from reference TRBV11-2 and TRBJ2-1, is EAGVAQSPRYKIIEKRQSVAFWCNPISGHATLYWYQQILGQGPKLLIQFQNNGVVDDSQLPKDRFSAERLKGVDSTLKIQPAKLEDSAVYLCASSLGSHEQFFGPGTRLTVL.